The present entry profiles one T cell receptor beta chain with its context. The trim removed 3 bases at V and 5 bases at J, leaving 3 bases unmatched. From germline, CDR1 is SNHLY and CDR2 FYNNEI. The CDR3 runs to 14 residues. The data originate from a study of shared clonotypes between healthy human individuals. Generated by immunoSEQ multiplex PCR, the TCRdb table keeps only in-frame clones and is missing some. Among 2 million to 3 million clones, roughly 93% were seen once, and the ten largest hold roughly 0.39%. The sequenced sample consisted of naive CD4+ T cells from PBMCs. The subset was: CD45RA+ positively selected. The chain has TRBV2 and TRBJ1-5; 8 nucleotides match TRBD1. The clonotype originates from a man aged 18 to 30 in good health. Some clones in this sample may be carry-over from other donors' samples. The CDR3 DNA reads as TGTGCCAGCAGTGAGGGACAGGTTCATCAGCCCCAGCATTTT. Protein product: CASSEGQVHQPQHF.